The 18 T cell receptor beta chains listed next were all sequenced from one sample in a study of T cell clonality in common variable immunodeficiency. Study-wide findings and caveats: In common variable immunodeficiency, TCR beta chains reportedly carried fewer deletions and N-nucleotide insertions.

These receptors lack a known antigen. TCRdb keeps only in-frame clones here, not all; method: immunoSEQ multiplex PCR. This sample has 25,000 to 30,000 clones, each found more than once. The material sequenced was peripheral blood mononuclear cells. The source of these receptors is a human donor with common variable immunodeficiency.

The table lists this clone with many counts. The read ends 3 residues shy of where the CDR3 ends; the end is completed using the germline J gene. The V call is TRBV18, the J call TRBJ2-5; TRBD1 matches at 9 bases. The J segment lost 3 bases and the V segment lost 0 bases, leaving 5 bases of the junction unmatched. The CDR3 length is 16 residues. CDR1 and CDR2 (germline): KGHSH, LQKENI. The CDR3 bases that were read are TGTGCCAGCTCACCACCTATCGGGACAGGGAAAGAGACC. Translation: CASSPPIGTGKET. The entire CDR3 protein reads CASSPPIGTGKETQYF.

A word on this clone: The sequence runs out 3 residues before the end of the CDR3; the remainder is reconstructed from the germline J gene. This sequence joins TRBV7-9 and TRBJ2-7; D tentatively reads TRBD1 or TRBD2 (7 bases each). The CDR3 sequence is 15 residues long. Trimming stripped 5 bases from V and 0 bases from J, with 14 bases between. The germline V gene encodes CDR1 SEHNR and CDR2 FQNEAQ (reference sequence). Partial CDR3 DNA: TGTGCCAGCAGCGCAGCGGGACAGAGCTCCTACGAG. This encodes CASSAAGQSSYE. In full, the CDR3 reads CASSAAGQSSYEQYF.

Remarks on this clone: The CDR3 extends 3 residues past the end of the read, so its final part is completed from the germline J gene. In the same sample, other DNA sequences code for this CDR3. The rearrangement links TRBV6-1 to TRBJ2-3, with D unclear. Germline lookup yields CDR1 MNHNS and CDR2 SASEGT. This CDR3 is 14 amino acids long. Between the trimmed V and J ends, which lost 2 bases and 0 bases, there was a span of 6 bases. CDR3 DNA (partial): TGTGCCAGCAGTGAACGGGTCAGCACAGATACG. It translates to CASSERVSTDT. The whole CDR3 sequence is CASSERVSTDTQYF.

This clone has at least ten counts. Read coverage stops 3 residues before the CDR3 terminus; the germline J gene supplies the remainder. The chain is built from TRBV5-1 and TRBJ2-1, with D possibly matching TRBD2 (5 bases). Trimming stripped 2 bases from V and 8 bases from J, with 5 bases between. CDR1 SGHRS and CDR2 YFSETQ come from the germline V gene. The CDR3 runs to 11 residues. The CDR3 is CASSFGDEQFF. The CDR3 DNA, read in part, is TGCGCCAGCAGCTTCGGGGATGAG.

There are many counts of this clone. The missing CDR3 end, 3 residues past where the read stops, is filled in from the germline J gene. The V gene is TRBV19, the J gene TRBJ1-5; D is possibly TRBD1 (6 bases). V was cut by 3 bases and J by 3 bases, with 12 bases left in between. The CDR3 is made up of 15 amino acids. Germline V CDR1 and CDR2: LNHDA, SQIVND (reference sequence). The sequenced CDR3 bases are TGTGCCAGTAGTATGGACAGCGTAGACAATCAGCCC. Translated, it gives CASSMDSVDNQP. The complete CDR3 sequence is CASSMDSVDNQPQHF.

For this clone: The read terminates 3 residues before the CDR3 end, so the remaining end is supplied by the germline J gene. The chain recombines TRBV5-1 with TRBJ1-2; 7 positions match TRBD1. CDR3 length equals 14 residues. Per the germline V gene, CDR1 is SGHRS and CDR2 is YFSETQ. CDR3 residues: CASSLGTGLRGYTF. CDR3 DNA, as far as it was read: TGCGCCAGCAGCTTGGGGACAGGTCTCCGCGGC.

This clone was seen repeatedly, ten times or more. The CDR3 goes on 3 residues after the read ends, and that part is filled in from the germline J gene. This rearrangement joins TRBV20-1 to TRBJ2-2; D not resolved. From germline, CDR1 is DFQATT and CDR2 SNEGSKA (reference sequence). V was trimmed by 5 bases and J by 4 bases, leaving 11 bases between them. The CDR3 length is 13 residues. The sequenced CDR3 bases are TGCAGTGCTTTGCAGGAAATCACCGGGGAG. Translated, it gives CSALQEITGE. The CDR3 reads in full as CSALQEITGELFF.

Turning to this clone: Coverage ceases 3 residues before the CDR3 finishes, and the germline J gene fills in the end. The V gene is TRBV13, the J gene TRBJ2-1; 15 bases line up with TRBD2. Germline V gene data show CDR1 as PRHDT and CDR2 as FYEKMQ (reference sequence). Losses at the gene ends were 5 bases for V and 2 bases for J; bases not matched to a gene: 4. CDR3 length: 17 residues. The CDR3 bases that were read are TGTGCCAGCAGCCTACGGACTAGCGGGAGGGCCTACAATGAG. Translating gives CASSLRTSGRAYNE. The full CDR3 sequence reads CASSLRTSGRAYNEQFF.

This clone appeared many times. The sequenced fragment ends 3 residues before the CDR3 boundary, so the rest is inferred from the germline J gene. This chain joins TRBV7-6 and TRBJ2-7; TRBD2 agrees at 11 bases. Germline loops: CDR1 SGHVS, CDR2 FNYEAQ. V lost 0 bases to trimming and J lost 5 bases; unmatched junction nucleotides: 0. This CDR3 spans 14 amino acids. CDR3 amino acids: CASSLASGRDEQYF. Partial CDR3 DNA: TGTGCCAGCAGCTTAGCTAGCGGGAGGGACGAG.

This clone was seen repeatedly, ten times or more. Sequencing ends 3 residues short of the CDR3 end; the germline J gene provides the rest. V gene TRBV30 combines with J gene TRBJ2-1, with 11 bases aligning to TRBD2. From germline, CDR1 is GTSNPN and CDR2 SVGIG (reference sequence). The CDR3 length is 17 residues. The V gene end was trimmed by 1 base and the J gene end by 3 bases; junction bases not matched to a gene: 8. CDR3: CAWSAKLAGDDYNEQFF. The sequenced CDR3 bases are TGTGCCTGGAGTGCAAAACTAGCGGGAGATGACTACAATGAG.

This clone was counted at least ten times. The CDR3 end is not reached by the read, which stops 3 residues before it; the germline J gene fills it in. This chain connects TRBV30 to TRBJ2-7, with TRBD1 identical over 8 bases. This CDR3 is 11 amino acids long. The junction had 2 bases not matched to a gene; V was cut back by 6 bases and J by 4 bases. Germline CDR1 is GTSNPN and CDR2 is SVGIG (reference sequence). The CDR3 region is CACRGQYEQYF. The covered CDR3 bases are TGTGCCTGCAGGGGGCAATACGAG.

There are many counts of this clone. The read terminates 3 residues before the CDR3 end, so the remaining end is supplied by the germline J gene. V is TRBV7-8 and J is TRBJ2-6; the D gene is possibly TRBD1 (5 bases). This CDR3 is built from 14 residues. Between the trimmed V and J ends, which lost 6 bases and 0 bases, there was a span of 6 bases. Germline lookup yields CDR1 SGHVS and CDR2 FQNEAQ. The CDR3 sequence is CASRDSSGANVLTF. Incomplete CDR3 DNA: TGTGCCAGCAGAGACAGCTCTGGGGCCAACGTC.

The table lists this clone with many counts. CDR3 protein: CSAPRASGNTEAFF. Partial CDR3 DNA: TGCAGTGCACCCAGGGCTTCGGGGAACACTGAA. The V gene is TRBV20-1, the J gene TRBJ1-1, with D perhaps matching TRBD1 (5 bases). The read ends 3 residues before the CDR3 terminus; that terminus is restored from the germline J gene. V lost 6 bases and J lost 1, with 15 bases in between. The germline V gene encodes CDR1 DFQATT and CDR2 SNEGSKA (reference sequence). The CDR3 contains 14 residues.

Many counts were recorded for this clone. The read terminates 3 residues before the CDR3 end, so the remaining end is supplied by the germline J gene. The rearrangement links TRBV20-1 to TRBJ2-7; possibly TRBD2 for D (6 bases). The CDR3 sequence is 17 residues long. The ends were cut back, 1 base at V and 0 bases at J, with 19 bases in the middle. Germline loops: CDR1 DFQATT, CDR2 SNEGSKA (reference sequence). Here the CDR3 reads CSARVRSGTASSYEQYF. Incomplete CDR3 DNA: TGCAGTGCTAGAGTTCGATCCGGGACTGCGAGCTCCTACGAG.

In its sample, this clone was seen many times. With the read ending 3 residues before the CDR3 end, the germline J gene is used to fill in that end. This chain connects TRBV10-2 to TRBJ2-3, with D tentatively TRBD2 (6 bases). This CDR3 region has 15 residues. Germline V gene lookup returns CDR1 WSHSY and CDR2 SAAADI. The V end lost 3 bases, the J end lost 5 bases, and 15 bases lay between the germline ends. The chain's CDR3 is CASSEPIRAGDTQYF. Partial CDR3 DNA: TGCGCCAGCAGTGAACCCATACGAGCGGGAGATACG.

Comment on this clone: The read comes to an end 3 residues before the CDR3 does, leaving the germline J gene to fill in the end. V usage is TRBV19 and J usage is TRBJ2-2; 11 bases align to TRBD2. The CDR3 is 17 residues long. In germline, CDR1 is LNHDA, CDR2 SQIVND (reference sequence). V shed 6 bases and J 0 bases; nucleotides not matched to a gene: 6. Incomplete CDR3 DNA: TGTGCCAGTAGACCCACTAGCGGGAGATCGAACACCGGGGAG. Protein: CASRPTSGRSNTGE. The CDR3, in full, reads CASRPTSGRSNTGELFF.

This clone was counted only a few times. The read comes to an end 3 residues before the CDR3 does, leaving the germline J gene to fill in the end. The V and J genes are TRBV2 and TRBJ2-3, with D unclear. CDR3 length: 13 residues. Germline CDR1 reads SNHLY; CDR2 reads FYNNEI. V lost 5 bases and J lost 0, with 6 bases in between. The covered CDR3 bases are TGTGCCAGCAGTTTAGAAAGCACAGATACG. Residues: CASSLESTDT. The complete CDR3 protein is CASSLESTDTQYF.

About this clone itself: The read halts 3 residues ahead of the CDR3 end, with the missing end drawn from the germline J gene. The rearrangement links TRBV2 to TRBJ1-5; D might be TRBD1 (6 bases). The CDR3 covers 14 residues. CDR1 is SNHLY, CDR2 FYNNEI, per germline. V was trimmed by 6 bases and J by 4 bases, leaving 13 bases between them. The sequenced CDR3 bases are TGTGCCAGCAGCCACCCGGGACAAAATCAGCCC. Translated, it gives CASSHPGQNQP. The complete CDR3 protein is CASSHPGQNQPQHF.